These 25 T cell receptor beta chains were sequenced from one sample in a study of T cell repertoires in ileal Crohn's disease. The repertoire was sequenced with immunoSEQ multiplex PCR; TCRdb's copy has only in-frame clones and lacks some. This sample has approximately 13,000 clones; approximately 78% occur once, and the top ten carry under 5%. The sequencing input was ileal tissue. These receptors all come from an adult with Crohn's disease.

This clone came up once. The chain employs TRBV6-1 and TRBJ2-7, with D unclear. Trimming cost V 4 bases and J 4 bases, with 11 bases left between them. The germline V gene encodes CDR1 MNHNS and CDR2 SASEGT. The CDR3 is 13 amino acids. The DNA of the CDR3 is TGTGCCAGCAGTGTTTCTAGTGGGTACGAGCAGTACTTC. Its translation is CASSVSSGYEQYF.

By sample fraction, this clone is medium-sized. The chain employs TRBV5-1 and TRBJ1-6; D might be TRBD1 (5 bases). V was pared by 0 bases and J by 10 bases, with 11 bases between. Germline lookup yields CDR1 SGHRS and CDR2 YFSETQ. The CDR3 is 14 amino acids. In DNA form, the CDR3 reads TGCGCCAGCAGCTTGGAAGGGGCCGGGTCACCCCTCCACTTT. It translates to CASSLEGAGSPLHF.

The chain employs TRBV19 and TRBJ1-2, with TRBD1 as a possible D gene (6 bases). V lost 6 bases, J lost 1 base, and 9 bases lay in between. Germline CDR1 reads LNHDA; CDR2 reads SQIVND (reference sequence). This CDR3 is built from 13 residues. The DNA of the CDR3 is TGTGCCAGTAGCGACAGGCTTAACTATGGCTACACCTTC. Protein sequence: CASSDRLNYGYTF.

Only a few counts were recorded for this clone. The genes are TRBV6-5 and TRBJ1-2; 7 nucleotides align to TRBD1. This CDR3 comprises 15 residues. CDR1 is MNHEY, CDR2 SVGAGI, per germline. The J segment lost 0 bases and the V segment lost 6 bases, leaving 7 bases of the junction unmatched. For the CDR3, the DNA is TGTGCCAGCAGCCAGGGGGTCGCGGCTAACTATGGCTACACCTTC. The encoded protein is CASSQGVAANYGYTF.

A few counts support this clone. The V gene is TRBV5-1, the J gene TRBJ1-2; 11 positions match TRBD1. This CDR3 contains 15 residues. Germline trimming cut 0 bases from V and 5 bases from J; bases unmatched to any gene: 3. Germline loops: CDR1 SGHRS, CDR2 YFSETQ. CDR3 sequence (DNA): TGCGCCAGCAGCTTGGGGACAGGGGGCACGTATGGCTACACCTTC. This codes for CASSLGTGGTYGYTF.

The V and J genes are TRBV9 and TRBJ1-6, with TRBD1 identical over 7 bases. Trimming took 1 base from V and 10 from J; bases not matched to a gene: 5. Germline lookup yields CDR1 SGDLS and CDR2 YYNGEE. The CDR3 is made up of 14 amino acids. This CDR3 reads CASSVRDSKSPLHF. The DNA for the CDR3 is TGTGCCAGCAGCGTAAGGGACAGTAAATCACCCCTCCACTTT.

This chain's CDR3 is CASSLGSRSRSQVSQYF. DNA of the CDR3: TGTGCCAGCAGCTTAGGAAGCAGATCTAGATCACAGGTTTCCCAGTACTTC. The genes are TRBV7-2 and TRBJ2-5; D possibly corresponds to TRBD1 (5 bases). CDR3 size: 17 residues. CDR1 and CDR2 from the germline V gene are SGHTA and FQGNSA. Trimming cost V 1 base and J 9 bases, with 24 bases left between them. The variable domain in full, completed from reference TRBV7-2 and TRBJ2-5, reads GAGVSQSPSNKVTEKGKDVELRCDPISGHTALYWYRQSLGQGLEFLIYFQGNSAPDKSGLPSDRFSAERTGGSVSTLTIQRTQQEDSAVYLCASSLGSRSRSQVSQYFGPGTRLLVL.

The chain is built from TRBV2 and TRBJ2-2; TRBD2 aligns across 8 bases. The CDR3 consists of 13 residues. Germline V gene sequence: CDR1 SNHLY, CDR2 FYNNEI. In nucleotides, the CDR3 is TGTGGGGTAGCGGGGAATTATCCCGGGGAGCTGTTTTTT. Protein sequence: CGVAGNYPGELFF.

This CDR3 is CATSRESRDRNYGYTF. The DNA of the CDR3 is TGTGCCACCAGCAGAGAAAGCAGGGATAGAAACTATGGCTACACCTTC. This chain links TRBV15 with TRBJ1-2; the D gene is possibly TRBD1 (5 bases). CDR3 length equals 16 residues. Trimming shortened V by 0 bases and J by 2 bases, and 13 bases separated the two germline ends. Germline lookup yields CDR1 LNHNV and CDR2 YYDKDF (reference sequence). Combining the CDR3 with reference TRBV15 and TRBJ1-2 gives the whole variable domain DAMVIQNPRYQVTQFGKPVTLSCSQTLNHNVMYWYQQKSSQAPKLLFHYYDKDFNNEADTPDNFQSRRPNTSFCFLDIRSPGLGDTAMYLCATSRESRDRNYGYTFGSGTRLTVV.

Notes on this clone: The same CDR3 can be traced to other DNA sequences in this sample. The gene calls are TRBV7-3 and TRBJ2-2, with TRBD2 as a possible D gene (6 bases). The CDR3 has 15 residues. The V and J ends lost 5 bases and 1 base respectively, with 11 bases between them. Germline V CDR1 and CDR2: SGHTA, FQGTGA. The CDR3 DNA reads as TGTGCCAGCAGCCCCCCCGGGGGGAACACCGGGGAGCTGTTTTTT. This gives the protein CASSPPGGNTGELFF.

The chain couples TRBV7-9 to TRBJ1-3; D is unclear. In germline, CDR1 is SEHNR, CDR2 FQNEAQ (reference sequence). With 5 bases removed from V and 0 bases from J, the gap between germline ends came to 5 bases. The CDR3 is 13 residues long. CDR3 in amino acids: CASSLNSGNTIYF. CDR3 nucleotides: TGTGCCAGCAGCCTTAACTCTGGAAACACCATATATTTT.

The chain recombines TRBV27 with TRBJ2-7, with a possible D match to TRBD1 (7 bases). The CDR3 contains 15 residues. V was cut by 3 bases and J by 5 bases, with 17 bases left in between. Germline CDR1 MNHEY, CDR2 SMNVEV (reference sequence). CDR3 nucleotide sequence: TGTGCCAGCAGTTTTGGTCAGGGGGGTTTCGACGAGCAGTACTTC. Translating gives CASSFGQGGFDEQYF.

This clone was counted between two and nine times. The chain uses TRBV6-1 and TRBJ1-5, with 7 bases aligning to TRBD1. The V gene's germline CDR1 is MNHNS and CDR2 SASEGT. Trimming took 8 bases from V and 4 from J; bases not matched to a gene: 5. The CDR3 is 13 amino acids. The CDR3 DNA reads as TGTGCCAGCCATCGGGACAGTAATCAGCCCCAGCATTTT. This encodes CASHRDSNQPQHF.

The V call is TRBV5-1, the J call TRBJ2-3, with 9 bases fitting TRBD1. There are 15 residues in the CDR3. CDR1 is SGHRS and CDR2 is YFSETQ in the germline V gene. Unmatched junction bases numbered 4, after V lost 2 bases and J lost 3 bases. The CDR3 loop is CASSFLGQGTDTQYF. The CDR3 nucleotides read TGCGCCAGCAGCTTTCTGGGACAGGGAACAGATACGCAGTATTTT.

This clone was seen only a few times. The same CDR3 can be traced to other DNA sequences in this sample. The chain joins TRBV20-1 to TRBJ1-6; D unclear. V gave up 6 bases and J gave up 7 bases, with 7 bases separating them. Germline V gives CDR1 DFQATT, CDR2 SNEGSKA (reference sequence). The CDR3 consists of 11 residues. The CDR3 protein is CSAGLNSPLHF. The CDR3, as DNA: TGCAGTGCAGGACTGAATTCACCCCTCCACTTT.

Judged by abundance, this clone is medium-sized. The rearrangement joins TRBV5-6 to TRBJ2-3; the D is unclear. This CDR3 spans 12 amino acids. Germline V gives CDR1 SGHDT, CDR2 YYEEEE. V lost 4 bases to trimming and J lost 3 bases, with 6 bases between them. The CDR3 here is CASSKATDTQYF. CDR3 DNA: TGTGCCAGCAGCAAAGCGACAGATACGCAGTATTTT.

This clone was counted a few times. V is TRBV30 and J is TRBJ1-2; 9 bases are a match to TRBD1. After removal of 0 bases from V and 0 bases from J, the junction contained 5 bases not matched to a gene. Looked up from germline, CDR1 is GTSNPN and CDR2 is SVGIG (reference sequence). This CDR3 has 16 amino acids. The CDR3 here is CAWSVQGQGANYGYTF. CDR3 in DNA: TGTGCCTGGAGTGTACAGGGACAGGGCGCTAACTATGGCTACACCTTC. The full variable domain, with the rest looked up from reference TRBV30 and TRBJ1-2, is SQTIHQWPATLVQPVGSPLSLECTVEGTSNPNLYWYRQAAGRGLQLLFYSVGIGQISSEVPQNLSASRPQDRQFILSSKKLLLSDSGFYLCAWSVQGQGANYGYTFGSGTRLTVV.

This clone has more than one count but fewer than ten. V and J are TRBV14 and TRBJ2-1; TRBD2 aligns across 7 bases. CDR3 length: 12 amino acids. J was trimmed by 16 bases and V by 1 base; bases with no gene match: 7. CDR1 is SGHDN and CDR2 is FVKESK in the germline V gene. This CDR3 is CASSQAGLDLFF. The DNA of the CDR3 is TGTGCCAGCAGCCAAGCCGGACTAGATTTATTCTTC.

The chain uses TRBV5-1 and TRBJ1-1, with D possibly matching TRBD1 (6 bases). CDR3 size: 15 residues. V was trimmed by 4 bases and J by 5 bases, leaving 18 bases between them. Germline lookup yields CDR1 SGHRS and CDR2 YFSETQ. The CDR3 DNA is TGCGCCAGCAGCGTTGGGCAGGGGAGGGGAACTGAAGCTTTCTTT. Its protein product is CASSVGQGRGTEAFF.

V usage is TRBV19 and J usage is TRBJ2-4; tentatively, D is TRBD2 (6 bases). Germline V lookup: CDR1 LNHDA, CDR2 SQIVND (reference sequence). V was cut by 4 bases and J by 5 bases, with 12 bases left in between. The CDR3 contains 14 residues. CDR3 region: CASSRGDPENIQYF. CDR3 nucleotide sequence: TGTGCCAGTAGTAGGGGGGATCCGGAAAACATTCAGTACTTC.

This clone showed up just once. The CDR3 reads CASSQSSGSQPQHF. Written as DNA, the CDR3 is TGTGCCAGCAGTCAATCGTCCGGGAGCCAGCCCCAGCATTTT. The rearrangement links TRBV2 to TRBJ1-5; D is unclear. Germline V gives CDR1 SNHLY, CDR2 FYNNEI. V was shortened by 5 bases and J by 7 bases, with 15 bases between the two germline ends. The CDR3 extends over 14 amino acids.

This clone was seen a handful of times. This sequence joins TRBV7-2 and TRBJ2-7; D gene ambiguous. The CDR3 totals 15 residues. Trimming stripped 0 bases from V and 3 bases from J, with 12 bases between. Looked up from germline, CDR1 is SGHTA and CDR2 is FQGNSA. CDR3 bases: TGTGCCAGCAGCTTAGCTGCCCGGAGCCGCTACGAGCAGTACTTC. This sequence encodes CASSLAARSRYEQYF.

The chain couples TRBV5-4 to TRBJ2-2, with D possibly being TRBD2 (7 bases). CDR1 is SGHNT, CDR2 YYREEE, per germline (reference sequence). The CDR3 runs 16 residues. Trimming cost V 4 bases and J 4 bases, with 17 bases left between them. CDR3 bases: TGTGCCAGCAGCCTCGTCGGGGGGCGCAGCACCGGGGAGCTGTTTTTT. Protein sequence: CASSLVGGRSTGELFF.

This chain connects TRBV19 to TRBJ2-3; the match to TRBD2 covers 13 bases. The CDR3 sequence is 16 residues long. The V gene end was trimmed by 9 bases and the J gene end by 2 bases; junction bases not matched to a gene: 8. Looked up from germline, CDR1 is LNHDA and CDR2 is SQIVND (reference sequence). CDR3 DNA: TGTGCCAGCGGGGGGGGGACTAGCGGGGTCACAGATACGCAGTATTTT. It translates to CASGGGTSGVTDTQYF.

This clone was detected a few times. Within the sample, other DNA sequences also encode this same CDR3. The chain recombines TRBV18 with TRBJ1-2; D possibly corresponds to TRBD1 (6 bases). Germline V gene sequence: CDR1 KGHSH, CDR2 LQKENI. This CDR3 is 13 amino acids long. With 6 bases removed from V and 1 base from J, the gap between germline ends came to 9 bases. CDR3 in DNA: TGTGCCAGCTCGGCGGACAGTAACTATGGCTACACCTTC. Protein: CASSADSNYGYTF.